This TCR beta chain comes out of a study of blood T cell repertoires in COVID-19 (dated by TCRdb to about 2020). In the study overall: Collaborator samples came from the United States, Italy and Spain and covered acute and convalescent phases of COVID-19. The material from the prospective study consisted of cDNA or gDNA derived from T cells, B-cell-depleted T cells, or PBMCs. Subjects who had been exposed to COVID-19, were actively infected with it, or had recovered from it provided the deeply sampled blood TCRbeta repertoires that made up the dataset. The repertoires were made available in a free public database intended to serve as a resource for research on the immune response to SARS-CoV-2. Samples were obtained from the ongoing ImmuneRACE study (first 160 participants) and from about 1,300 subjects provided by 6 global collaborators. Nearly every sample came with metadata listing a de-identified subject ID, COVID-19 status, age in years and sex. Where available, HLA class I and class II types were obtained from metadata supplied by the sample provider rather than from assay-based typing. What the research found in general, with its limitations: How much clinical and demographic metadata was included differed by source and by participant, and the metadata was provided uncurated.

TCRbeta CDR3 regions were amplified from genomic DNA by means of the immunoSEQ Assay, a bias-controlled multiplex PCR. Per the authors' processing: The number of nucleated cells in each sample was estimated by amplification of reference gene primers within the assay. To quantify the absolute abundance of each unique TCRbeta CDR3 rearrangement, sequence reads were collapsed and filtered. For each sample, productive Simpson clonality was calculated by taking the square root of Simpson's diversity index across productive rearrangements. What TCRdb holds here is the immuneACCESS table cut down to in-frame rearrangements. Part of the clones is not present; checked against another copy, under half of the missing clones reflect an unresolved V gene, and the others are unexplained. That table supplies the V and J calls and clone size; D and trimming were determined from the DNA. In all, the sample holds approximately 180,000 clones, and 80% to 90% of those were seen once. Roughly 9.7% of the sample comes from the top ten.

Whole blood was collected in K2EDTA tubes by collaborating institutions according to the institutions' own protocols. For TCRbeta analysis, collaborator samples were shipped as frozen whole blood, as isolated PBMCs, or as DNA extracted from either sample type. Concerning this clone: No cognate antigen has been identified for it. The sample holds no much larger clone one base away, and base qualities are not on file.

Relative to germline, V is missing 0 bases and J is missing 5 bases, with 7 bases of the junction outside any gene match. Based on the germline V gene, the CDR1 and CDR2 sequences are LGHNA and YNFKEQ. Measured from the cysteine to the phenylalanine, the CDR3 is 16 residues long. Here the CDR3 DNA is all that survives: 48 bases in frame from base 1. This receptor was identified in a human donor with active or convalescent COVID-19. The donor label of this sample is uncertain. The sequence joins TRBV4-2 to TRBJ1-5; 7 nucleotides in the junction match TRBD1. Material for sequencing was peripheral blood. The nucleotides read TGTGCCAGCAGCCAAGAGAGGGGGCAGGGGGATCAGCCCCAGCATTTT. This gives the protein CASSQERGQGDQPQHF.